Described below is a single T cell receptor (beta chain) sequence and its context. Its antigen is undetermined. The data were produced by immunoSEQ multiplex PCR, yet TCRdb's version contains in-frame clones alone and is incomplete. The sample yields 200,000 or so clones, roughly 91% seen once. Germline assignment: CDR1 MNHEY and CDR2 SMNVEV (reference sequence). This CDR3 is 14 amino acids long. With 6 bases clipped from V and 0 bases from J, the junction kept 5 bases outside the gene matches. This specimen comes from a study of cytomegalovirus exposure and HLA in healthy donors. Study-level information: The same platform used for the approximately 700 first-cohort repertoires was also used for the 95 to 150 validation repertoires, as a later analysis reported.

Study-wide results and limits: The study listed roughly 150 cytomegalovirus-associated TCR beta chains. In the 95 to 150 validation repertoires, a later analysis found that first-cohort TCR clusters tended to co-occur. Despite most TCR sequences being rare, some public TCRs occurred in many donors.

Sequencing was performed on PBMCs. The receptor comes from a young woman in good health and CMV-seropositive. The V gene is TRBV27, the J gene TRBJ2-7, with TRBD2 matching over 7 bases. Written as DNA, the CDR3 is TGTGCCAGCAGCACTAGCGAGACCTCCTACGAGCAGTACTTC. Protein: CASSTSETSYEQYF.